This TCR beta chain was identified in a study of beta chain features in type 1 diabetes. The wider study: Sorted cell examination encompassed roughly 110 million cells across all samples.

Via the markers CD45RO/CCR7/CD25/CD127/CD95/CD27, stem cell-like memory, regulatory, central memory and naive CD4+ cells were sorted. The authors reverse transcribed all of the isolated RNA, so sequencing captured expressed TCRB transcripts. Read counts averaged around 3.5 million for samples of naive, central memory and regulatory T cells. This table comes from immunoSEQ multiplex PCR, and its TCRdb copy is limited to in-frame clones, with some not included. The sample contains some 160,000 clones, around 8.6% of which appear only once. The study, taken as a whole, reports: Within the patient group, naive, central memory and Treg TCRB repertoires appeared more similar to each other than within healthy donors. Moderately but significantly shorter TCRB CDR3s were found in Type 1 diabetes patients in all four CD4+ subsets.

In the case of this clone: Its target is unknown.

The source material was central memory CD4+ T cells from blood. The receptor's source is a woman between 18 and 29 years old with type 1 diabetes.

DNA for the CDR3: TGTGCCAGCTCACCAGACACTCGTGGGGCTTTCTTT. Translated, it gives CASSPDTRGAFF. The chain couples TRBV18 to TRBJ1-1; no clear D gene. Germline CDR1 KGHSH, CDR2 LQKENI. Between the trimmed V and J ends, which lost 2 bases and 11 bases, there was a span of 12 bases. This CDR3 spans 12 amino acids.